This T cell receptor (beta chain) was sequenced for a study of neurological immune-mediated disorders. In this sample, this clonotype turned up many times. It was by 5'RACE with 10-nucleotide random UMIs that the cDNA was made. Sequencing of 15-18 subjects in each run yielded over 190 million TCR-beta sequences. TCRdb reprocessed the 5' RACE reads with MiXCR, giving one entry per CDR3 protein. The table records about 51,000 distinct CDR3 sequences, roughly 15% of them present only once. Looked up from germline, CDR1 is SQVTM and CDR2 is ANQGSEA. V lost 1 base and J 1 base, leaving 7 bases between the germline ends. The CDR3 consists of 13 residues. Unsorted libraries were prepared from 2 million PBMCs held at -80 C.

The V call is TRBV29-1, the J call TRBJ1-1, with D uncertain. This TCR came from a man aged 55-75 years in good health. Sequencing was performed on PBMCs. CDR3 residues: CSVEGWGNTEAFF. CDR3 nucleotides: TGCAGCGTTGAAGGTTGGGGGAACACTGAAGCTTTCTTT.